What follows describes a single T cell receptor beta chain. The data were obtained in a study of blood T cell repertoires in COVID-19. Study-wide background: From the United States, Italy and Spain came samples of acute and convalescent COVID-19. Sources were T cells, B-cell-depleted T cells, or PBMCs; the material itself was cDNA or gDNA.

V was pared by 0 bases and J by 4 bases, with 10 bases between. This CDR3 comprises 15 residues. Germline V CDR1 and CDR2: LGHNA, YSLEER. Here immunoSEQ multiplex PCR was the method, and the copy in TCRdb shows in-frame clones only, minus some. The table shows roughly 100,000 clones, with approximately 77% occurring only once. Sequenced: peripheral blood. The chain recombines TRBV4-3 with TRBJ1-5; D not certain. The receptor was isolated from an elderly woman with acute or convalescent COVID-19. The DNA of the CDR3 is TGCGCCAGCAGCCAAGATCTACCAGGTAATCAGCCCCAGCATTTT. Its protein is CASSQDLPGNQPQHF.